The T cell receptor beta chain under discussion was sequenced for a study of T cell responses to AZD1222 COVID-19 vaccine. Study-level findings and limits: Most donors were white British, females outnumbered males, and clonal diversity was possibly underestimated. Unmutated variant regions are reportedly the target of nearly half of TCRs that are spike-specific. The study sampled repertoires only after the peak T cell response.

Note on this clone: Its antigen is undetermined.

The data were produced by immunoSEQ multiplex PCR, yet TCRdb's version contains in-frame clones alone and is incomplete. The sample yields 45,000 to 55,000 clones, around four fifths seen once. The CDR3 runs 17 residues. Sequencing used peripheral blood, obtained on day 0 of AZD1222 vaccination. This chain uses TRBV21-1 with TRBJ1-4. TRBV21-1 is annotated as a pseudogene. This receptor was obtained from an adult in good health. DNA of the CDR3: TGTGCCAGCAGGATTAGGACTTTTTCTGCAACTAATGAAAAACTGTTTTTT. It yields the protein CASRIRTFSATNEKLFF.